This passage covers 9 T cell receptor beta chains from one sample sequenced in a study of T cell responses to AZD1222 COVID-19 vaccine. The table came from immunoSEQ multiplex PCR; TCRdb's copy has only in-frame clones and leaves some out. This table has some 120,000 clones, about 94% appearing once. Material: peripheral blood, obtained on day 0 of AZD1222 vaccination. Every receptor here comes from an adult in good health.

The chain employs TRBV6-5 and TRBJ1-1; maybe TRBD1 (6 bases). The V end lost 10 bases, the J end lost 5 bases, and 20 bases lay between the germline ends. CDR1 and CDR2 from the germline V gene are MNHEY and SVGAGI. This CDR3 has 14 residues. CDR3 bases: TGTGCCACCTCTCAAAAAGGGGGTGTGACTGAAGCTTTCTTT. Translation gives CATSQKGGVTEAFF.

About this clone: The junction departs from the called germline gene at one end, perhaps through a read error. This chain joins TRBV29-1 and TRBJ2-1; no clear D gene. The CDR3 contains 11 residues. Per germline, CDR1 SQVTM and CDR2 ANQGSEA. The CDR3 is CSVEISGDPVF. The DNA for the CDR3 is TGCAGCGTTGAAATTTCCGGAGATCCGGTCTTC.

The chain joins TRBV4-1 to TRBJ2-6; D is unclear. V shed 1 base and J shed 0 bases, with 10 bases lying between them. The germline CDR1 and CDR2 sequences are MGHRA and YSYEKL. This CDR3 contains 17 residues. CDR3 nucleotides: TGCGCCAGCAGCCAAGTAGACTCCAGCTCTGGGGCCAACGTCCTGACTTTC. This encodes CASSQVDSSSGANVLTF.

This clone has only a few counts. The chain employs TRBV5-5 and TRBJ2-2, with D perhaps matching TRBD1 or TRBD2 (5 bases each). The germline V gene has CDR1 SGHKS and CDR2 YYEKEE (reference sequence). CDR3 length equals 14 residues. V was clipped by 0 bases and J by 4 bases, with 7 bases between them. The CDR3 sequence: CASSLAGRTGELFF. The CDR3 DNA reads TGTGCCAGCAGCTTGGCGGGGCGCACCGGGGAGCTGTTTTTT.

This sequence joins TRBV15 and TRBJ1-5, with a weak D call TRBD1 (5 bases). The germline gives CDR1 LNHNV, CDR2 YYDKDF (reference sequence). The CDR3 consists of 15 residues. The ends were cut back, 3 bases at V and 6 bases at J, with 15 bases in the middle. CDR3 coding DNA: TGTGCCACCAGCAGGGGGACCGGGGCGGGTCAGCCCCAGCATTTT. Amino acids: CATSRGTGAGQPQHF.

The chain couples TRBV3-1 (or the pseudogene TRBV3-2) to TRBJ2-2; D gene uncertain. CDR1 LGHDT and CDR2 YNNKEL come from the germline V gene (reference sequence). Trimming removed 5 bases at V and 4 bases at J, with 11 bases between. This CDR3 has 14 amino acids. The CDR3 DNA follows: TGTGCCAGCAGCTTTCCGGCGATCACCGGGGAGCTGTTTTTT. This translates into CASSFPAITGELFF.

This chain uses TRBV3-1 (or the pseudogene TRBV3-2) with TRBJ1-3, with D unresolved. Trimming took 0 bases from V and 0 from J, leaving 6 bases between them. CDR1 LGHDT and CDR2 YNNKEL come from the germline V gene (reference sequence). The CDR3 runs to 15 residues. The CDR3 is CASSQDEGSGNTIYF. DNA of the CDR3: TGTGCCAGCAGCCAAGATGAGGGCTCTGGAAACACCATATATTTT.

The rearrangement links TRBV19 to TRBJ1-5; no firm D call. Germline V gene sequence: CDR1 LNHDA, CDR2 SQIVND (reference sequence). V lost 4 bases and J lost 0, with 16 bases in between. The CDR3 contains 17 residues. CDR3 DNA: TGTGCCAGTAGTAACCCGCGAGGGTGGGGTAGCAATCAGCCCCAGCATTTT. Its protein product is CASSNPRGWGSNQPQHF.

The chain carries TRBV7-2 and TRBJ1-5, with D perhaps TRBD1 (5 bases). CDR1 and CDR2 (germline): SGHTA, FQGNSA. V was clipped by 3 bases and J by 11 bases, with 14 bases between them. This CDR3 spans 13 amino acids. The CDR3, as DNA: TGTGCCAGCAGCTTTTTCGGGGGGAAGGCCCAGCATTTT. Translation: CASSFFGGKAQHF.